This T cell receptor beta chain was sequenced for a study of blood T cell repertoires in COVID-19. Points on this clone: Other DNA sequences in the sample encode the same CDR3.

Recovered status in Cohort 3 required two negative PCRs, clearance, or symptom resolution. Profiling relied on immunoSEQ multiplex PCR, and the TCRdb table lists in-frame clones only, not all of them. The data contain 150,000 to 200,000 clones, over 75% of them seen just once; the ten biggest clones take up 9% to 10%. Germline CDR1 MNHEY, CDR2 SVGEGT. V lost 2 bases and J lost 2; bases outside the gene matches: 3. The length of the CDR3 is 15 residues. The sample consisted of PBMCs or T cells enriched from blood (not recorded which). The receptor was derived from a woman aged 18-35 years who had recovered from COVID-19. The genes are TRBV6-2 or TRBV6-3 and TRBJ1-5; TRBD1 matches 7 bases. CDR3 sequence (DNA): TGTGCCAGCAGTTACCCCGGACAGGGCAATCAGCCCCAGCATTTT. It is translated as CASSYPGQGNQPQHF.